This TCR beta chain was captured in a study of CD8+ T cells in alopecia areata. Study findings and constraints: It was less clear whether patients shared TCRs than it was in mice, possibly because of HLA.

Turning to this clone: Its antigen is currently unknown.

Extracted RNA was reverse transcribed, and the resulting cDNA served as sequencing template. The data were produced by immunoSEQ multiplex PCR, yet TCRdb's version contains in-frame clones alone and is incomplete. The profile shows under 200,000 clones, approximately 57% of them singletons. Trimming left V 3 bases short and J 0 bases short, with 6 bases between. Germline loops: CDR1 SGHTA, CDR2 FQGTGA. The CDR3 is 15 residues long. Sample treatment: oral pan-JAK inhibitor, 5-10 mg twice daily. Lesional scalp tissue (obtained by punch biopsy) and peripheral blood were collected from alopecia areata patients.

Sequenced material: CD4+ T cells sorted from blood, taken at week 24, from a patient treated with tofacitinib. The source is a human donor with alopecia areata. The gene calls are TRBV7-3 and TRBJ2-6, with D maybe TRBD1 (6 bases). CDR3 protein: CASSLTGSGANVLTF. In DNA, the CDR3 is TGTGCCAGCAGCTTGACAGGCTCTGGGGCCAACGTCCTGACTTTC.